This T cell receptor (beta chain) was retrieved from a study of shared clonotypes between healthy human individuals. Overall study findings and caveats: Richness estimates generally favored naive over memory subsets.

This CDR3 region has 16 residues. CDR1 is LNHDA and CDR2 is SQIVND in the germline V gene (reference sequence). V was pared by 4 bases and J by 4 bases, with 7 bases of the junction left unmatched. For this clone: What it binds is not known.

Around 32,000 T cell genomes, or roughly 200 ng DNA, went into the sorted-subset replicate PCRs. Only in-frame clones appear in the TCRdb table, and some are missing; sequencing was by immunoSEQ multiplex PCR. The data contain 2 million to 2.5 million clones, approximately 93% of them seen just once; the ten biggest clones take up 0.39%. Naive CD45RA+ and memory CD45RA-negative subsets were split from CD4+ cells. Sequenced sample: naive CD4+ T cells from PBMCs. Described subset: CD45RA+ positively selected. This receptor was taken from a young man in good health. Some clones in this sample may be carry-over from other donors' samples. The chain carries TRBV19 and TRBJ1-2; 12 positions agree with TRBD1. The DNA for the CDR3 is TGTGCCAGTAGTACGCGGGACAGGGGGCCCCGCTATGGCTACACCTTC. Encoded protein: CASSTRDRGPRYGYTF.